This T cell receptor beta chain is from a study of T-cell reconstitution after alpha-beta-depleted transplantation in children. General study results and limits: Two months or so post-transplant, alpha-beta T cells reportedly derived from several hundred expanded graft clones. Once a year had passed after transplant, T-cell counts and diversity came mostly from newly produced T cells. Recipient T cells and thymic progenitors that survived gave rise to the high TCRbeta diversity observed at day 60 in some patients.

As concerns this clonotype: Its specificity is unknown.

V was clipped by 3 bases and J by 4 bases, with 12 bases between them. Germline CDR1 is SGHRS and CDR2 is YFSETQ. The CDR3 length is 14 residues. Unique molecular identifiers were incorporated when the TCRbeta library was constructed. TCRdb redid the calling of the PCR reads with MiXCR, one entry per CDR3 protein. The sample lists around 580,000 distinct CDR3 sequences; more than 20% were seen once. The sample was PBMCs, taken before TCRalphabeta/CD19-depleted stem cell transplant. The TCR comes from a boy under two years old with Wiskott-Aldrich syndrome, due to receive a stem cell transplant. The chain has TRBV5-1 and TRBJ2-3; D gene uncertain. The CDR3 nucleotides read TGCGCCAGCAGCTCCTCTACTCACGCAGATACGCAGTATTTT. Protein product: CASSSSTHADTQYF.